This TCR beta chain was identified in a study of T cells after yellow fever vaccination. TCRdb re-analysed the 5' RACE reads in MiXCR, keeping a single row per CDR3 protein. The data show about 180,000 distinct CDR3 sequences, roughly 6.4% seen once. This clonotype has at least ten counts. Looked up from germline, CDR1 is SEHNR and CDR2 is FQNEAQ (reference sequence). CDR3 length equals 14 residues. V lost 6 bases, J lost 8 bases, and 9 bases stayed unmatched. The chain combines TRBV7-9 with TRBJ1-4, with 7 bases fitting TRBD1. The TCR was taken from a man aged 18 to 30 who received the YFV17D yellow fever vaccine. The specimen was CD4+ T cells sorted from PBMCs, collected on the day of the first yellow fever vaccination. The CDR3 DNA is TGTGCCAGCAGACCCCCAGGGGGTAACGAAAAACTGTTTTTT. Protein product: CASRPPGGNEKLFF.